This entry features one TCR beta chain sequence. Its antigen remains undetermined. Base qualities are not recorded, but no much larger clone differs from it by a single base. The data were obtained in a study of blood T cell repertoires in COVID-19 (dated by TCRdb to the early 2020s). Turning to the overall study: The collaborator samples originated in the United States, Italy and Spain and spanned the acute and convalescent phases of COVID-19. The prospective study material was composed of cDNA or gDNA derived from T cells, B-cell-depleted T cells, or PBMCs. Sample metadata almost always included a de-identified subject ID, COVID-19 status, age in years and sex. The repertoires were released in a freely available public database meant as a resource for research on the immune response to SARS-CoV-2. The samples were drawn from the first 160 participants of the ongoing ImmuneRACE study and from 1,200 or so subjects provided by 6 global collaborators. The dataset comprised deeply sampled blood TCRbeta repertoires from subjects exposed to, actively infected with, or recovered from COVID-19. HLA class I and class II types, where available, came from metadata supplied by the sample provider rather than from assay-based typing. Overall study results and their limits: How much clinical and demographic metadata was included differed by source and by participant, and the metadata was provided uncurated.

TCRbeta CDR3 regions were amplified from genomic DNA by means of the immunoSEQ Assay, a bias-controlled multiplex PCR. Under the source paper's analysis protocol: The number of nucleated cells in each sample was estimated from the amplification of reference gene primers within the assay. To quantify the absolute abundance of each unique TCRbeta CDR3 rearrangement, sequence reads were collapsed and filtered. Productive Simpson clonality was computed per sample as the square root of Simpson's diversity index over productive rearrangements. This immuneACCESS table, as held by TCRdb, lists in-frame sequences with V and J called but not all clones. Of the missing ones, under half trace to an unresolved V gene in checked studies; the others have no known cause. V and J calls and clone size are those listed in that table; D and trimming were worked out from the DNA. The sample table lists 100,000 to 110,000 clones, about 77% of them with a count of one. 12% of the sample goes to the ten largest clones.

The germline V gene gives CDR1 as SNHLY and CDR2 as FYNNEI. From cysteine to phenylalanine, the CDR3 is 18 amino acids long. Just the 54-base CDR3 DNA is kept, in frame starting at base 1. V drops 9 bases and J drops 2 bases, leaving 26 bases in between. Each collaborating institution followed its own protocols to collect whole blood in K2EDTA tubes. For TCRbeta analysis, collaborator samples were shipped as frozen whole blood, as isolated PBMCs, or as DNA extracted from either sample type. The rearrangement combines TRBV2 with TRBJ2-1, with a tentative D gene TRBD1 over 6 matching bases. Source material: peripheral blood. This receptor was obtained from a woman between 70 and 85 years old with acute or convalescent COVID-19. The CDR3 has the sequence CASASPSGLGAAYNEQFF. The sequenced DNA: TGTGCCAGTGCTAGTCCCTCTGGCTTGGGGGCGGCCTACAATGAGCAGTTCTTC.